This T cell receptor beta chain was captured by sequencing in a study of blood T cell repertoires in COVID-19. Sequencing used immunoSEQ multiplex PCR; TCRdb keeps in-frame clones, though not all of them. The data show approximately 250,000 clones, about 88% seen once. This CDR3 contains 13 residues. Trimming shortened V by 6 bases and J by 1 base, and 9 bases separated the two germline ends. Germline CDR1 reads MNHEY; CDR2 reads SVGAGI. The rearrangement uses TRBV6-5 and TRBJ1-1, with D possibly matching TRBD1 (5 bases). The sequence came from a man between 25 and 39 years old with active or convalescent COVID-19. The sample taken for sequencing was peripheral blood. CDR3 in DNA: TGTGCCAGCAGGCAGACAGCGAACACTGAAGCTTTCTTT. Its translation is CASRQTANTEAFF.